These T cell receptor beta chains were read from a single sample in a study of T cells after yellow fever vaccination. Each CDR3 protein gets one entry after TCRdb re-called the 5' RACE reads with MiXCR. Of around 49,000 distinct CDR3 sequences detected, almost 7% appear once; the ten largest clones hold approximately 15%. The specimen was CD8+ T cells not binding an NS4B(214-222) dextramer, sorted from PBMCs, collected 45 days after the yellow fever booster vaccination. All receptors come from a man aged 25 to 40 who received the YFV17D yellow fever vaccine. The CDR3 runs from the conserved cysteine through the conserved F or W. Each record gives: V gene, clone size, D gene, J gene, CDR3 protein, CDR3 DNA. D genes are given only for firm matches. Expanded clones are given a class, and other clones once, few, many or no size at all.

V gene: TRBV12-3/TRBV12-4; clone size: many; D gene: .; J gene: TRBJ1-1; CDR3 protein: CASSEGGTEAFF; CDR3 DNA: TGTGCCAGCTCTGAAGGGGGCACTGAAGCTTTCTTT
V gene: TRBV9; clone size: many; D gene: TRBD2; J gene: TRBJ2-3; CDR3 protein: CASSVAHRLAGDTQYF; CDR3 DNA: TGTGCCAGCAGCGTAGCTCACAGGCTAGCGGGAGATACGCAGTATTTT
V gene: TRBV20-1; clone size: many; D gene: TRBD2; J gene: TRBJ2-7; CDR3 protein: CSAPLGTSGTYEQYF; CDR3 DNA: TGCAGTGCTCCCCTGGGGACTAGCGGGACTTACGAGCAGTACTTC
V gene: TRBV4-3; clone size: few; D gene: TRBD1; J gene: TRBJ2-7; CDR3 protein: CASSQGQGASYEQYF; CDR3 DNA: TGCGCCAGCAGCCAGGGACAGGGGGCCTCCTACGAGCAGTACTTC
V gene: TRBV19; clone size: many; D gene: .; J gene: TRBJ2-1; CDR3 protein: CASSIEGTPNGNEQFF; CDR3 DNA: TGTGCCAGTAGTATAGAGGGGACTCCAAACGGAAATGAGCAGTTCTTC
V gene: TRBV5-1; clone size: many; D gene: .; J gene: TRBJ2-7; CDR3 protein: CASSLEGTPYEQYF; CDR3 DNA: TGCGCCAGCAGCTTGGAAGGGACACCATACGAGCAGTACTTC
V gene: TRBV5-1; clone size: many; D gene: .; J gene: TRBJ1-1; CDR3 protein: CASRIGGARADATEAFF; CDR3 DNA: TGCGCCAGTAGGATTGGGGGGGCGCGTGCCGATGCCACTGAAGCTTTCTTT
V gene: TRBV7-2; clone size: many; D gene: .; J gene: TRBJ1-1; CDR3 protein: CASSLGRNTEAFF; CDR3 DNA: TGTGCCAGCAGCTTGGGCAGGAACACTGAAGCTTTCTTT
V gene: TRBV7-6; clone size: many; D gene: TRBD2; J gene: TRBJ2-3; CDR3 protein: CASSGLAGGTDTQYF; CDR3 DNA: TGTGCCAGCAGCGGGCTAGCGGGGGGCACAGATACGCAGTATTTT
V gene: TRBV29-1; clone size: many; D gene: TRBD2; J gene: TRBJ2-1; CDR3 protein: CSVNGLAGGPRAYNEQFF; CDR3 DNA: TGCAGCGTGAATGGCCTAGCGGGAGGGCCGCGAGCCTACAATGAGCAGTTCTTC
V gene: TRBV4-2; clone size: many; D gene: .; J gene: TRBJ2-1; CDR3 protein: CASSPWVAPGSDEQFF; CDR3 DNA: TGTGCCAGCAGCCCCTGGGTGGCCCCGGGGAGCGATGAGCAGTTCTTC
V gene: TRBV28; clone size: many; D gene: .; J gene: TRBJ2-5; CDR3 protein: CASSFGVKTQYF; CDR3 DNA: TGTGCCAGCAGTTTTGGCGTTAAGACCCAGTACTTC
V gene: TRBV7-6; clone size: many; D gene: .; J gene: TRBJ1-1; CDR3 protein: CASSSIGRLNTEAFF; CDR3 DNA: TGTGCCAGCAGCTCAATAGGACGGCTGAACACTGAAGCTTTCTTT
V gene: TRBV6-5; clone size: .; D gene: TRBD1; J gene: TRBJ2-7; CDR3 protein: CASSYSSQGAEQYF; CDR3 DNA: TGTGCCAGCAGTTACTCGAGTCAGGGGGCCGAGCAGTACTTC
V gene: TRBV29-1; clone size: many; D gene: TRBD1; J gene: TRBJ2-1; CDR3 protein: CSVEVVYRGQPLSSYNEQFF; CDR3 DNA: TGCAGCGTTGAAGTGGTCTACAGGGGCCAGCCCCTTAGCTCCTACAATGAGCAGTTCTTC
V gene: TRBV20-1; clone size: many; D gene: .; J gene: TRBJ2-1; CDR3 protein: CSAPGENGNEQFF; CDR3 DNA: TGCAGTGCTCCTGGCGAGAATGGCAATGAGCAGTTCTTC
V gene: TRBV4-2; clone size: .; D gene: TRBD1; J gene: TRBJ2-7; CDR3 protein: CASSQGGQVNEHYF; CDR3 DNA: TGTGCCAGCAGCCAAGGGGGACAGGTGAACGAGCATTACTTC
V gene: TRBV29-1; clone size: many; D gene: .; J gene: TRBJ2-5; CDR3 protein: CSVREVGETQYF; CDR3 DNA: TGCAGCGTTCGAGAGGTGGGAGAGACCCAGTACTTC
V gene: TRBV6-5; clone size: .; D gene: TRBD2; J gene: TRBJ2-7; CDR3 protein: CASSYRGGDYASHTYEQYF; CDR3 DNA: TGTGCCAGCAGTTACCGGGGGGGGGACTACGCTTCGCACACCTACGAGCAGTACTTC
V gene: TRBV11-2; clone size: .; D gene: TRBD2; J gene: TRBJ2-3; CDR3 protein: CASSLDLSGRVSDTQYF; CDR3 DNA: TGTGCCAGCAGCTTAGATCTCAGCGGGAGAGTCTCAGATACGCAGTATTTT
V gene: TRBV5-4; clone size: .; D gene: TRBD2; J gene: TRBJ2-7; CDR3 protein: CASSFGGVYEQYF; CDR3 DNA: TGTGCCAGCAGCTTCGGGGGGGTCTACGAGCAGTACTTC
V gene: TRBV19; clone size: few; D gene: TRBD1; J gene: TRBJ1-3; CDR3 protein: CASSTRPGQGIPGNTIYF; CDR3 DNA: TGTGCCAGTAGTACCCGACCGGGACAGGGGATTCCTGGAAACACCATATATTTT
V gene: TRBV14; clone size: many; D gene: .; J gene: TRBJ2-7; CDR3 protein: CASSLPVSEGAGSYEQYF; CDR3 DNA: TGTGCCAGCAGCCTCCCGGTGTCCGAAGGCGCAGGCTCCTACGAGCAGTACTTC
V gene: TRBV14; clone size: many; D gene: .; J gene: TRBJ2-1; CDR3 protein: CASSQVLIYNEQFF; CDR3 DNA: TGTGCCAGCAGCCAAGTACTAATCTACAATGAGCAGTTCTTC
V gene: TRBV9; clone size: many; D gene: .; J gene: TRBJ2-1; CDR3 protein: CASSAVGQGNNEQFF; CDR3 DNA: TGTGCCAGCAGCGCCGTAGGGCAGGGGAACAATGAGCAGTTCTTC
V gene: TRBV5-1; clone size: few; D gene: TRBD2; J gene: TRBJ2-1; CDR3 protein: CASSGLAGGPGNEQFF; CDR3 DNA: TGCGCCAGCAGCGGACTAGCGGGAGGGCCTGGGAATGAGCAGTTCTTC
V gene: TRBV28; clone size: many; D gene: .; J gene: TRBJ2-7; CDR3 protein: CASSLRPGLEQYF; CDR3 DNA: TGTGCCAGCAGTTTAAGACCCGGGCTCGAGCAGTACTTC
V gene: TRBV4-2; clone size: many; D gene: .; J gene: TRBJ2-6; CDR3 protein: CASSQHGSGANVLTF; CDR3 DNA: TGTGCCAGCAGCCAACACGGCTCTGGGGCCAACGTCCTGACTTTC
V gene: TRBV6-5; clone size: many; D gene: .; J gene: TRBJ1-1; CDR3 protein: CASRQVGTEAFF; CDR3 DNA: TGTGCCAGCAGACAGGTGGGGACTGAAGCTTTCTTT
V gene: TRBV29-1; clone size: many; D gene: .; J gene: TRBJ1-2; CDR3 protein: CSVEGGSGLRGYTF; CDR3 DNA: TGCAGCGTTGAAGGAGGGTCGGGACTACGGGGCTACACCTTC
V gene: TRBV7-2; clone size: many; D gene: TRBD2; J gene: TRBJ2-7; CDR3 protein: CASSYRAGVYEQYF; CDR3 DNA: TGTGCCAGCAGCTACCGAGCGGGAGTCTACGAGCAGTACTTC
V gene: TRBV5-6; clone size: many; D gene: .; J gene: TRBJ2-7; CDR3 protein: CASSFPGRHNYEQYF; CDR3 DNA: TGTGCCAGCAGCTTTCCCGGACGGCACAACTACGAGCAGTACTTC
V gene: TRBV29-1; clone size: few; D gene: .; J gene: TRBJ2-3; CDR3 protein: CSVVGFFESSTDTQYF; CDR3 DNA: TGCAGCGTTGTGGGGTTCTTTGAATCTAGCACAGATACGCAGTATTTT
V gene: TRBV7-8; clone size: many; D gene: .; J gene: TRBJ2-7; CDR3 protein: CASSDSGGGYEQYF; CDR3 DNA: TGTGCCAGCTCCGACTCCGGGGGCGGTTACGAGCAGTACTTC
V gene: TRBV29-1; clone size: many; D gene: .; J gene: TRBJ2-1; CDR3 protein: CSVEGHGLNEQFF; CDR3 DNA: TGCAGCGTTGAGGGGCACGGACTCAATGAGCAGTTCTTC
V gene: TRBV9; clone size: .; D gene: TRBD1; J gene: TRBJ2-1; CDR3 protein: CASSVVTGGHYNEQFF; CDR3 DNA: TGTGCCAGCAGCGTAGTGACAGGGGGCCACTACAATGAGCAGTTCTTC
V gene: TRBV7-6; clone size: few; D gene: TRBD2; J gene: TRBJ2-3; CDR3 protein: CASSSWTSGSVTDTQYF; CDR3 DNA: TGTGCCAGCAGCTCGTGGACTAGCGGGAGCGTCACAGATACGCAGTATTTT
V gene: TRBV9; clone size: many; D gene: .; J gene: TRBJ2-1; CDR3 protein: CASSVATSGEQFF; CDR3 DNA: TGTGCCAGCAGCGTAGCTACGTCTGGTGAGCAGTTCTTC
V gene: TRBV29-1; clone size: many; D gene: TRBD1; J gene: TRBJ1-1; CDR3 protein: CSVISDRANTEAFF; CDR3 DNA: TGCAGCGTCATTTCGGACAGGGCTAACACTGAAGCTTTCTTT
V gene: TRBV29-1; clone size: many; D gene: .; J gene: TRBJ2-5; CDR3 protein: CSVGKVVPLQETQYF; CDR3 DNA: TGCAGCGTTGGAAAAGTAGTCCCCTTACAAGAGACCCAGTACTTC
V gene: TRBV7-8; clone size: few; D gene: .; J gene: TRBJ2-1; CDR3 protein: CASSRVALEEQFF; CDR3 DNA: TGTGCCAGCAGCCGGGTAGCGCTGGAGGAGCAGTTCTTC
V gene: TRBV12-3/TRBV12-4; clone size: many; D gene: TRBD1; J gene: TRBJ1-2; CDR3 protein: CASSPMGQTNYGYTF; CDR3 DNA: TGTGCCAGCAGTCCTATGGGACAGACTAACTATGGCTACACCTTC
V gene: TRBV20-1; clone size: many; D gene: TRBD1; J gene: TRBJ2-7; CDR3 protein: CSAVPGQGHSYEQYF; CDR3 DNA: TGCAGTGCTGTACCGGGACAGGGGCACTCCTACGAGCAGTACTTC
V gene: TRBV7-9; clone size: many; D gene: .; J gene: TRBJ2-5; CDR3 protein: CASTTTDQERETQYF; CDR3 DNA: TGTGCCAGCACCACGACCGACCAAGAGAGGGAGACCCAGTACTTC
V gene: TRBV6-6; clone size: many; D gene: TRBD2; J gene: TRBJ2-1; CDR3 protein: CASSSSGSNSYNEQFF; CDR3 DNA: TGTGCCAGCAGTTCTAGCGGGAGTAACTCCTACAATGAGCAGTTCTTC
V gene: TRBV5-6; clone size: many; D gene: TRBD2; J gene: TRBJ2-2; CDR3 protein: CASRIRLAGPNTGELFF; CDR3 DNA: TGTGCCAGCAGGATCCGACTAGCGGGACCGAACACCGGGGAGCTGTTTTTT
V gene: TRBV6-5; clone size: many; D gene: .; J gene: TRBJ1-1; CDR3 protein: CASSYMSSWEGNTEAFF; CDR3 DNA: TGTGCCAGCAGTTATATGTCGAGCTGGGAAGGGAACACTGAAGCTTTCTTT
V gene: TRBV28; clone size: many; D gene: .; J gene: TRBJ2-7; CDR3 protein: CASSSDFGEQYF; CDR3 DNA: TGTGCCAGCAGTTCTGACTTCGGGGAGCAGTACTTC
V gene: TRBV7-6; clone size: many; D gene: .; J gene: TRBJ2-7; CDR3 protein: CASTLTEQGHEQYF; CDR3 DNA: TGTGCCAGCACCCTTACGGAACAGGGCCACGAGCAGTACTTC
V gene: TRBV27; clone size: .; D gene: .; J gene: TRBJ1-4; CDR3 protein: CASSPGPISNEKLFF; CDR3 DNA: TGTGCCAGCAGTCCCGGACCTATATCTAATGAAAAACTGTTTTTT
V gene: TRBV4-3; clone size: many; D gene: TRBD1; J gene: TRBJ2-5; CDR3 protein: CASSPTGEETQYF; CDR3 DNA: TGCGCCAGCAGCCCTACAGGGGAGGAGACCCAGTACTTC
V gene: TRBV9; clone size: many; D gene: .; J gene: TRBJ2-1; CDR3 protein: CASSVGLSVYNEQFF; CDR3 DNA: TGTGCCAGCAGCGTAGGGTTGTCAGTTTACAATGAGCAGTTCTTC
V gene: TRBV19; clone size: few; D gene: .; J gene: TRBJ1-2; CDR3 protein: CASTRVEGAYYGYTF; CDR3 DNA: TGTGCCAGCACCAGAGTCGAAGGGGCCTACTATGGCTACACCTTC
V gene: TRBV10-3; clone size: many; D gene: TRBD2; J gene: TRBJ2-1; CDR3 protein: CAISEFGARLAVSGEQFF; CDR3 DNA: TGTGCCATCAGTGAGTTCGGAGCTCGACTAGCGGTCTCAGGGGAGCAGTTCTTC
V gene: TRBV4-2; clone size: few; D gene: .; J gene: TRBJ2-4; CDR3 protein: CASSQDIIWNLLAKNIQYF; CDR3 DNA: TGTGCCAGCAGCCAAGATATAATTTGGAACTTACTAGCCAAAAACATTCAGTACTTC
V gene: TRBV7-8; clone size: many; D gene: TRBD2; J gene: TRBJ2-1; CDR3 protein: CASSPRGTSFDEQFF; CDR3 DNA: TGTGCCAGCAGCCCGCGGGGGACTAGCTTCGATGAGCAGTTCTTC
V gene: TRBV27; clone size: many; D gene: TRBD2; J gene: TRBJ2-7; CDR3 protein: CASSLAGGLAYEQYF; CDR3 DNA: TGTGCCAGCAGTCTAGCGGGAGGCCTTGCCTACGAGCAGTACTTC
V gene: TRBV24-1; clone size: many; D gene: .; J gene: TRBJ2-2; CDR3 protein: CATMFGELFF; CDR3 DNA: TGTGCCACCATGTTCGGGGAGCTGTTTTTT
V gene: TRBV14; clone size: many; D gene: TRBD2; J gene: TRBJ2-1; CDR3 protein: CASSQTTSGRPEQFF; CDR3 DNA: TGTGCCAGCAGCCAAACGACTAGCGGGAGGCCTGAGCAGTTCTTC
V gene: TRBV27; clone size: many; D gene: .; J gene: TRBJ2-7; CDR3 protein: CASAFMADEYEQYF; CDR3 DNA: TGTGCCAGCGCCTTTATGGCAGACGAATACGAGCAGTACTTC